One sample yielded the 14 T cell receptor beta chains listed below, sequenced in a study of shared clonotypes between healthy human individuals (dated by TCRdb to the early 2020s). CD8 naive samples were CD45RO-negative cells positively selected for CCR7, giving a CD45RA+CCR7+ population that excluded TemRA cells. The method was the immunoSEQ multiplex PCR assay. TCRdb obtained this table from immuneACCESS and retained in-frame rearrangements with V and J assigned. These tables miss some clones; where compared with another copy, unresolved V genes account for less than half of the shortfall, and the remainder is unexplained. This sample holds millions of clones; approximately 95% were observed only once. The ten largest clones add up to about 1.1% of the sample. Sequenced: naive CD8+ T cells sorted from blood. The cell subset or site label on this specimen signifies: CD45RA+CCR7+. The receptors derive from a man between 18 and 35 years old in good health.

For this clone: This same CDR3 is encoded by further DNA sequences in the sample. The chain uses TRBV27 and TRBJ1-6; D remains ambiguous. From germline, CDR1 is MNHEY and CDR2 SMNVEV (reference sequence). The length of the CDR3 is 13 residues. V was pared by 3 bases and J by 1 base, with 1 base between. The CDR3 DNA follows: TGTGCCAGCAGTTTGTCCTATAATTCACCCCTCCACTTT. Translation gives CASSLSYNSPLHF.

The rearrangement links TRBV2 to TRBJ2-7; the match to TRBD2 covers 7 bases. The V gene's germline CDR1 is SNHLY and CDR2 FYNNEI. The CDR3 totals 15 residues. V was clipped by 3 bases and J by 6 bases; unmatched bases: 11. CDR3 sequence: CASSDHGGGHLEQYF. The CDR3 DNA reads TGTGCCAGCAGTGATCATGGGGGAGGGCATCTCGAGCAGTACTTC.

V gene TRBV4-1 combines with J gene TRBJ1-5; TRBD1 matches 7 bases. The CDR3 has 16 amino acids. The germline gives CDR1 MGHRA, CDR2 YSYEKL. V dropped 1 base and J dropped 6; count of bases not matched to a gene: 9. CDR3 coding DNA: TGCGCCAGCAGCCAAGGGCCGGGGACAGTGGGTCAGCCCCAGCATTTT. Its translation: CASSQGPGTVGQPQHF.

The rearrangement uses TRBV7-8 and TRBJ2-2; no definite D call. There are 14 residues in the CDR3. V lost 4 bases to trimming and J lost 5 bases, with 11 bases between them. Germline lookup yields CDR1 SGHVS and CDR2 FQNEAQ. The CDR3 region is CASSSPGVTGELFF. CDR3 bases: TGTGCCAGCAGCTCTCCGGGTGTGACCGGGGAGCTGTTTTTT. Combining the CDR3 with reference TRBV7-8 and TRBJ2-2 gives the whole variable domain GAGVSQSPRYKVAKRGQDVALRCDPISGHVSLFWYQQALGQGPEFLTYFQNEAQLDKSGLPSDRFFAERPEGSVSTLKIQRTQQEDSAVYLCASSSPGVTGELFFGEGSRLTVL.

About this clone itself: The sample has other DNA sequences that encode this CDR3 too. The chain employs TRBV28 and TRBJ2-7; D not certain. Germline V CDR1 and CDR2: MDHEN, SYDVKM. V was clipped by 3 bases and J by 0 bases, with 6 bases between them. This CDR3 spans 13 amino acids. DNA of the CDR3: TGTGCCAGCAGTTTTATTGGCTCCTACGAGCAGTACTTC. Translating gives CASSFIGSYEQYF.

The V gene is TRBV27, the J gene TRBJ2-2; D is unclear. The CDR3 runs to 14 residues. The V end was cut by 5 bases, the J end by 6 bases, with 13 bases between. CDR1 is MNHEY and CDR2 is SMNVEV in the germline V gene (reference sequence). CDR3 in amino acids: CASSPSLSPGELFF. CDR3 nucleotide sequence: TGTGCCAGCAGTCCGAGCCTATCCCCCGGGGAGCTGTTTTTT.

The table lists this clone with a count of one. V usage is TRBV28 and J usage is TRBJ1-1; D is perhaps TRBD1 (5 bases). Looked up from germline, CDR1 is MDHEN and CDR2 is SYDVKM. The CDR3 has 13 amino acids. V was clipped by 6 bases and J by 8 bases, with 16 bases between them. CDR3 sequence: CASSPGTRAEAFF. Written as DNA, the CDR3 is TGTGCCAGCAGCCCGGGGACTAGGGCGGAAGCTTTCTTT.

The rearrangement joins TRBV30 to TRBJ1-3; a possible D gene is TRBD1 (6 bases). Trimming shortened V by 2 bases and J by 0 bases, and 11 bases separated the two germline ends. Germline CDR1 and CDR2: GTSNPN and SVGIG (reference sequence). The CDR3 runs 15 residues. In DNA form, the CDR3 reads TGTGCCTGGAGTACAGGACAGAGCTCTGGAAACACCATATATTTT. It translates to CAWSTGQSSGNTIYF.

The V gene is TRBV20-1, the J gene TRBJ2-3; D is ambiguous. This CDR3 spans 11 amino acids. Germline V gene data show CDR1 as DFQATT and CDR2 as SNEGSKA (reference sequence). V lost 4 bases to trimming and J lost 2 bases, with 4 bases between them. In nucleotides, the CDR3 is TGCAGTGCTAAGTTCACAGATACGCAGTATTTT. Residues: CSAKFTDTQYF.

The chain couples TRBV10-2 to TRBJ1-1; D not resolved. V was pared by 7 bases and J by 3 bases, with 15 bases between. The CDR3 is made up of 14 amino acids. CDR1 is WSHSY, CDR2 SAAADI, per germline. CDR3: CASKNPSLDTEAFF. The CDR3 nucleotides are TGCGCCAGCAAGAACCCATCGCTCGACACTGAAGCTTTCTTT.

The chain carries TRBV7-6 and TRBJ2-1; D perhaps matches TRBD1 (6 bases). V lost 1 base, J lost 8 bases, and 15 bases lay in between. Germline loops: CDR1 SGHVS, CDR2 FNYEAQ. The CDR3 has 15 residues. Here the CDR3 reads CASSLGGGPLDEQFF. As DNA, the CDR3 is TGTGCCAGCAGCTTAGGAGGGGGACCCCTTGATGAGCAGTTCTTC.

This chain links TRBV4-1 with TRBJ1-1, with no clear D. Germline CDR1 MGHRA, CDR2 YSYEKL. The CDR3 has 17 amino acids. V lost 1 base and J 3 bases, leaving 18 bases between the germline ends. The CDR3 bases are TGCGCCAGCAGCCAAGGAAAGGTACTAACAGCGGACACTGAAGCTTTCTTT. Translating gives CASSQGKVLTADTEAFF.

This clone was seen a single time. The chain recombines TRBV27 with TRBJ1-1; D is unclear. The V end lost 8 bases, the J end lost 5 bases, and 15 bases lay between the germline ends. The V gene's germline CDR1 is MNHEY and CDR2 SMNVEV (reference sequence). The CDR3 has 13 amino acids. The CDR3 coding sequence is TGTGCCAGCCATTATAAAGGTGGAACTGAAGCTTTCTTT. Translation: CASHYKGGTEAFF.

V and J are TRBV6-1 and TRBJ2-1; no reliable D call. Deletions cut 3 bases from V and 5 bases from J, with 5 bases between. Germline V CDR1 and CDR2: MNHNS, SASEGT. This CDR3 spans 12 amino acids. CDR3 coding DNA: TGTGCCAGCAGTGACCCGAACAATGAGCAGTTCTTC. Amino acids: CASSDPNNEQFF.